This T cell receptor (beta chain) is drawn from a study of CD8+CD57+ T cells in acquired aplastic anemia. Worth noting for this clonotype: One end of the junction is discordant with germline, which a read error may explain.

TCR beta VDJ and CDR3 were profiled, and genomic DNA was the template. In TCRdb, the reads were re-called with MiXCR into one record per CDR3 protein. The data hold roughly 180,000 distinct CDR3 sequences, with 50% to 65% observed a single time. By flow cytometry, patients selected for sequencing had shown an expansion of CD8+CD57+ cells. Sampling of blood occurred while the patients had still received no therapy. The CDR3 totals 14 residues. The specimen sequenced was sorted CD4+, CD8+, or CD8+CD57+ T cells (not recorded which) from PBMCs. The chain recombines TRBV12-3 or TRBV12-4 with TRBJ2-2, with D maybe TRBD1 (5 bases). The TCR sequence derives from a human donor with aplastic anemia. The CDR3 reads CAGSFTREYGELFF. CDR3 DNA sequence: TGTGCCGGCAGTTTTACCAGGGAATACGGGGAGCTGTTTTTT.